The 17 T cell receptor beta chains in this list originate from one sample, sequenced in a study of somatic mutations in cytotoxic T cells in rheumatoid arthritis. Assay: immunoSEQ multiplex PCR; the TCRdb copy retains only in-frame clones and omits some. The sample lists around 2,600 clones, roughly 80% occurring once. The source material was CD8+ T cells sorted from blood. Receptor source: a man between 60 and 75 years old with rheumatoid arthritis.

The chain employs TRBV6-5 and TRBJ2-7, with 8 bases fitting TRBD1. Unmatched junction bases numbered 9, after V lost 0 bases and J lost 8 bases. This CDR3 is built from 15 residues. Germline lookup yields CDR1 MNHEY and CDR2 SVGAGI. The CDR3 sequence is CASSYSDRGSSQQYF. The CDR3 coding sequence is TGTGCCAGCAGTTACTCTGACAGGGGCTCCTCCCAGCAGTACTTC.

V gene TRBV9 combines with J gene TRBJ1-2; 7 nucleotides align to TRBD1. The CDR3 runs 12 residues. The V gene's germline CDR1 is SGDLS and CDR2 YYNGEE. V shed 3 bases, J shed 7 bases, and the junction held 3 bases outside the gene matches. The CDR3 nucleotides read TGTGCCAGCAGCGGTACAGGGGTTGGCTACACCTTC. Its translation: CASSGTGVGYTF.

The DNA for the CDR3 is TGTGCCATCAGTGAGTCGGGTGCAGTTGTGGACACCACAGATACGCAGTATTTT. It encodes CAISESGAVVDTTDTQYF. The rearrangement joins TRBV10-3 to TRBJ2-3, with a tentative D call TRBD1 (5 bases). From germline, CDR1 is ENHRY and CDR2 SYGVKD. This CDR3 comprises 18 residues. Trimming stripped 0 bases from V and 2 bases from J, with 18 bases between.

The V and J genes are TRBV4-1 and TRBJ1-2, with D hard to call. Per germline, CDR1 MGHRA and CDR2 YSYEKL. This CDR3 has 15 residues. V dropped 4 bases and J dropped 7 bases, with 19 bases sitting between them. In DNA form, the CDR3 reads TGCGCCAGCAGCCCCCCCAGTGACTCGGTTACTGGCTACACCTTC. Translated, it gives CASSPPSDSVTGYTF.

This rearrangement joins TRBV6-8 to TRBJ2-7, with 9 positions matching TRBD2. The CDR3 runs to 15 residues. The germline CDR1 and CDR2 sequences are MNHGY and SAAAGT. V gave up 7 bases and J gave up 3 bases; unmatched junction bases: 10. The CDR3 DNA follows: TGTGCCAGCACCCCTGGGACTAGCAGACACTACGAGCAGTACTTC. This sequence encodes CASTPGTSRHYEQYF.

This clone rates as large (0.1 to 1%). The V and J genes are TRBV7-2 and TRBJ1-4; TRBD1 aligns across 8 bases. The length of the CDR3 is 14 residues. In germline, CDR1 is SGHTA, CDR2 FQGNSA. J lost 8 bases, V lost 5 bases, and 7 bases had no gene match. The CDR3 is CASSEAGTGEKLFF. Here the CDR3 DNA reads TGTGCCAGCAGCGAAGCGGGGACAGGAGAAAAACTGTTTTTT.

V usage is TRBV20-1 and J usage is TRBJ2-7; D call uncertain. CDR1 is DFQATT, CDR2 SNEGSKA, per germline (reference sequence). CDR3 length: 10 amino acids. Trimming left V 3 bases short and J 3 bases short, with 3 bases between. DNA for the CDR3: TGCAGTGCTAGCTTCTACGAGCAGTACTTC. Amino acid sequence: CSASFYEQYF.

This clone has just one count. The chain is built from TRBV7-2 and TRBJ2-7; no firm D call. V was trimmed by 3 bases and J by 2 bases, leaving 2 bases between them. There are 11 residues in the CDR3. Germline V lookup: CDR1 SGHTA, CDR2 FQGNSA. DNA for the CDR3: TGTGCCAGCAGCTTTACCTACGAGCAGTACTTC. This codes for CASSFTYEQYF. The full variable domain, rest sourced from reference TRBV7-2 and TRBJ2-7, is GAGVSQSPSNKVTEKGKDVELRCDPISGHTALYWYRQSLGQGLEFLIYFQGNSAPDKSGLPSDRFSAERTGGSVSTLTIQRTQQEDSAVYLCASSFTYEQYFGPGTRLTVT.

The chain has TRBV14 and TRBJ1-2; possible D gene TRBD1, 6 bases. CDR1 SGHDN and CDR2 FVKESK come from the germline V gene. Trimming cost V 6 bases and J 4 bases, with 15 bases left between them. The CDR3 consists of 14 residues. Written as DNA, the CDR3 is TGTGCCAGCAGACAACAGGGTACCCGCTATGGCTACACCTTC. Its protein is CASRQQGTRYGYTF.

About this clone itself: A read error likely explains this, since a far larger clone differs by one base. The rearrangement links TRBV6-5 to TRBJ2-7, with TRBD1 matching over 8 bases. Germline CDR1 reads MNHEY; CDR2 reads SVGAGI. CDR3 length: 15 amino acids. The CDR3 loop is CSSSYSDRGSYEQYF. The CDR3 nucleotides read TGTTCCAGCAGTTACTCTGACAGGGGCTCCTACGAGCAGTACTTC.

Worth noting for this clone: Other DNA sequences in this specimen translate into the identical CDR3. The chain is built from TRBV9 and TRBJ2-7, with D unresolved. This CDR3 is 13 amino acids long. V gave up 4 bases and J gave up 8 bases, with 16 bases separating them. Germline values: CDR1 SGDLS, CDR2 YYNGEE. CDR3 residues: CASSPSVSSQQYF. The DNA for the CDR3 is TGTGCCAGCAGCCCATCCGTGAGCTCCCAGCAGTACTTC. Full variable domain (missing parts from reference TRBV9 and TRBJ2-7): DSGVTQTPKHLITATGQRVTLRCSPRSGDLSVYWYQQSLDQGLQFLIQYYNGEERAKGNILERFSAQQFPDLHSELNLSSLELGDSALYFCASSPSVSSQQYFGPGTRLTVT.

The rearrangement uses TRBV2 and TRBJ1-2; 7 bases agree with TRBD1. The V gene end was trimmed by 6 bases and the J gene end by 7 bases; junction bases not matched to a gene: 11. There are 14 residues in the CDR3. Germline CDR1 and CDR2: SNHLY and FYNNEI. The CDR3 DNA reads as TGTGCCAGCAGGTTCAGGGACAGTCAATTTGGCTACACCTTC. It codes for CASRFRDSQFGYTF.

The chain has TRBV10-2 and TRBJ2-5; 7 bases line up with TRBD1. Trimming took 6 bases from V and 5 from J; bases not matched to a gene: 9. The germline V gene has CDR1 WSHSY and CDR2 SAAADI. The CDR3 is made up of 14 amino acids. The CDR3 sequence is CASSPRQGWETQYF. The CDR3 DNA follows: TGCGCCAGCAGCCCACGACAGGGATGGGAGACCCAGTACTTC.

The chain uses TRBV18 and TRBJ2-2; 12 bases are a match to TRBD2. The CDR3 is 17 residues long. Trimming took 3 bases from V and 4 from J; bases not matched to a gene: 6. Germline V gene data show CDR1 as KGHSH and CDR2 as LQKENI. The CDR3 reads CASSPLAGGRGTGELFF. For the CDR3, the DNA is TGTGCCAGCTCACCCCTAGCGGGGGGGCGTGGCACCGGGGAGCTGTTTTTT.

This clone was found a few times. V and J are TRBV30 and TRBJ2-3; no definite D call. The CDR3 spans 15 residues. Looked up from germline, CDR1 is GTSNPN and CDR2 is SVGIG (reference sequence). With 1 base removed from V and 1 base from J, the gap between germline ends came to 12 bases. This CDR3 is CAWSAIHIGTDTQYF. The CDR3 DNA sequence: TGTGCCTGGAGTGCGATCCATATAGGCACAGATACGCAGTATTTT.

In nucleotides, the CDR3 is TGTGCCAGCCTATTCGGACAGGGACCCTACAATGAGCAGTTCTTC. It codes for CASLFGQGPYNEQFF. The gene calls are TRBV19 and TRBJ2-1, with 8 bases identical to TRBD1. The CDR3 has 15 amino acids. Germline V gene sequence: CDR1 LNHDA, CDR2 SQIVND (reference sequence). After removal of 9 bases from V and 2 bases from J, the junction contained 9 bases not matched to a gene.

The rearrangement joins TRBV7-9 to TRBJ2-7, with TRBD1 identical over 9 bases. This CDR3 has 15 residues. Germline CDR1 SEHNR, CDR2 FQNEAQ (reference sequence). V gave up 8 bases and J gave up 4 bases; unmatched junction bases: 12. The CDR3 sequence is CASRRNGTGWYEQYF. In DNA, the CDR3 is TGTGCCAGCCGCCGGAACGGGACAGGGTGGTACGAGCAGTACTTC.